This T cell receptor beta chain was found in a study of blood T cell repertoires in COVID-19. Study information: Whether acute or convalescent, the COVID-19 samples came from the United States, Italy and Spain.

The CDR3 spans 16 residues. Germline-derived CDR1 and CDR2 are SGHDN and FVKESK. V gave up 0 bases and J gave up 4 bases; unmatched junction bases: 7. Using immunoSEQ multiplex PCR, the repertoire was profiled, and TCRdb retains in-frame clones only, with some absent. The sample includes over 200,000 clones, over 80% of them seen just once. The study drew participants aged roughly 18 to 95 years from roughly 25 US areas. Those designated as exposed participants met a COVID-19 case within 2 weeks before study entry. The rearrangement joins TRBV14 to TRBJ1-1, with 8 bases aligning to TRBD1. The source is a woman in her 30s who had been exposed to COVID-19. Sequencing was done on a sample of PBMCs or T cells enriched from blood (not recorded which). CDR3: CASSQDRGRFVTEAFF. The CDR3 coding sequence is TGTGCCAGCAGCCAAGACAGGGGGCGGTTTGTCACTGAAGCTTTCTTT.